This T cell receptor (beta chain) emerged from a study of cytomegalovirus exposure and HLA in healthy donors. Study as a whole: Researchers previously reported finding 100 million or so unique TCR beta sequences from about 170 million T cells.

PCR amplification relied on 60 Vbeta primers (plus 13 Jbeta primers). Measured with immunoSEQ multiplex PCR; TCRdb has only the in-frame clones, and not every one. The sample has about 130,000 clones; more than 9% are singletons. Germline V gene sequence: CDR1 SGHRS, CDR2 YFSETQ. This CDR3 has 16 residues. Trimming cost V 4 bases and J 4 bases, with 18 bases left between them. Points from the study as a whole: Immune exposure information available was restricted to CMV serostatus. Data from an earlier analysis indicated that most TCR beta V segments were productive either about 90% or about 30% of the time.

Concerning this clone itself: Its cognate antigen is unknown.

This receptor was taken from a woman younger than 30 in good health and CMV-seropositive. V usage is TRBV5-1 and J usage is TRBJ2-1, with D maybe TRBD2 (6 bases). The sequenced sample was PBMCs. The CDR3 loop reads CASSPRLADSYNEQFF. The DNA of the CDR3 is TGCGCCAGCAGCCCAAGGTTAGCGGACTCGTACAATGAGCAGTTCTTC.